These 26 T cell receptor beta chains share one sample of origin, sequenced in a study of T-cell reconstitution after alpha-beta-depleted transplantation in children. Preparation of the TCRbeta library used unique molecular identifiers. In TCRdb, the PCR reads were re-called with MiXCR into one record per CDR3 protein. The sample has over 400,000 distinct CDR3 sequences, around 12% seen once. Sequencing used PBMCs from the stem cell graft donor, obtained from the stem cell graft. The receptors here all came from a human donor who donated a stem cell graft to a child with combined immunodeficiency.

This clonotype appeared many times. The genes are TRBV4-3 and TRBJ1-3, with D hard to call. The CDR3 consists of 11 residues. V dropped 1 base and J dropped 8 bases, with 3 bases sitting between them. Germline assignment: CDR1 LGHNA and CDR2 YSLEER. The CDR3 coding sequence is TGCGCCAGCAGCCAAGGGGACACCATATATTTT. Translating gives CASSQGDTIYF.

This rearrangement joins TRBV7-2 to TRBJ2-2; D could derive from TRBD1 or TRBD2 (6 bases each). This CDR3 is built from 16 residues. The germline gives CDR1 SGHTA, CDR2 FQGNSA. V was trimmed by 5 bases and J by 7 bases, leaving 20 bases between them. The chain's CDR3 is CASSPRGAGRNGELFF. CDR3 DNA: TGTGCCAGCAGCCCAAGGGGGGCAGGGCGGAACGGGGAGCTGTTTTTT.

This clonotype has a handful of counts. The chain links TRBV24-1 to TRBJ2-1; 8 nucleotides line up with TRBD1. This CDR3 has 14 amino acids. V was pared by 4 bases and J by 4 bases, with 2 bases of the junction left unmatched. CDR1 and CDR2 from the germline V gene are KGHDR and SFDVKD. In nucleotides, the CDR3 is TGTGCCACCAGTGACAGGACAGGGTACAATGAGCAGTTCTTC. It codes for CATSDRTGYNEQFF.

Only a few counts were recorded for this clonotype. The chain carries TRBV10-2 and TRBJ2-7, with 8 bases that match TRBD1. Germline lookup yields CDR1 WSHSY and CDR2 SAAADI. The J segment lost 5 bases and the V segment lost 2 bases, leaving 5 bases of the junction unmatched. The CDR3 is 14 residues long. CDR3 bases: TGCGCCAGCAGTGAGGGACAGGGTAGCCACGAGCAGTACTTC. It encodes CASSEGQGSHEQYF.

This clonotype occurred many times. The chain uses TRBV28 and TRBJ2-5, with a weak D call TRBD1 (5 bases). The CDR3 covers 14 residues. V was shortened by 3 bases and J by 1 base, with 9 bases between the two germline ends. Germline CDR1 and CDR2: MDHEN and SYDVKM. In DNA form, the CDR3 reads TGTGCCAGCAGTTTTGGTGGGGCCCAAGAGACCCAGTACTTC. It encodes CASSFGGAQETQYF.

With regard to this clonotype: A much larger clone lies one base from this, so it may be a read error. The DNA of the CDR3 is TGTGCCAGCGGTTTCGGGGTCGGCGAGCAGTACTTC. This gives the protein CASGFGVGEQYF. The chain recombines TRBV12-3 or TRBV12-4 with TRBJ2-7, with D possibly TRBD2 on 5 matching bases. This CDR3 region has 12 residues.

This clonotype was found many times. The V and J genes are TRBV11-2 and TRBJ2-3, with D maybe TRBD1 (5 bases). CDR3 length equals 13 residues. Trimming took off 3 bases at V and 4 bases at J, with 8 bases between the two ends. Germline V CDR1 and CDR2: SGHAT, FQNNGV. The CDR3, as DNA: TGTGCCAGCAGCTTTGGACAATCAGATACGCAGTATTTT. It encodes CASSFGQSDTQYF.

This clonotype was observed a few times. V usage is TRBV7-2 and J usage is TRBJ1-4, with D tentatively TRBD1 (5 bases). CDR3 length: 12 residues. V shed 5 bases and J shed 15 bases, with 16 bases lying between them. CDR1 is SGHTA and CDR2 is FQGNSA in the germline V gene. The CDR3 DNA reads TGTGCCAGCAGCACGACCGGGACTGGGGTGTTTTTT. It translates to CASSTTGTGVFF.

This clonotype has more than one count but fewer than ten. The rearrangement joins TRBV7-2 to TRBJ2-1; TRBD2 agrees at 12 bases. Per germline, CDR1 SGHTA and CDR2 FQGNSA. Trimming at V came to 5 bases and at J to 9 bases, leaving 8 bases not matched to a gene. The CDR3 is 15 amino acids. This chain's CDR3 is CASSTGLAGMIEQFF. CDR3 DNA sequence: TGTGCCAGCAGCACCGGACTAGCGGGAATGATTGAGCAGTTCTTC.

This clonotype was counted between two and nine times. The chain recombines TRBV6-2 or TRBV6-3 with TRBJ1-1; 7 nucleotides align to TRBD1. Per the germline V gene, CDR1 is MNHEY and CDR2 is SVGEGT. The ends lost 2 bases at V and 0 bases at J; junction bases unmatched: 0. This CDR3 contains 14 residues. Here the CDR3 DNA reads TGTGCCAGCAGTTACGACAGGGTGAACACTGAAGCTTTCTTT. It encodes CASSYDRVNTEAFF.

The rearrangement links TRBV30 to TRBJ2-1; D possibly uses TRBD1 or TRBD2 (5 bases each). Trimming removed 4 bases at V and 0 bases at J, with 10 bases between. CDR1 is GTSNPN and CDR2 is SVGIG in the germline V gene (reference sequence). CDR3 length equals 14 residues. CDR3 DNA: TGTGCCTGGAACGGGGCAAGCTCCTACAATGAGCAGTTCTTC. Translated: CAWNGASSYNEQFF. Full variable domain (remainder filled in from reference TRBV30 and TRBJ2-1): SQTIHQWPATLVQPVGSPLSLECTVEGTSNPNLYWYRQAAGRGLQLLFYSVGIGQISSEVPQNLSASRPQDRQFILSSKKLLLSDSGFYLCAWNGASSYNEQFFGPGTRLTVL.

The V call is TRBV10-3, the J call TRBJ1-1; 7 nucleotides agree with TRBD1. V was pared by 2 bases and J by 0 bases, with 3 bases of the junction left unmatched. The CDR3 has 15 residues. Germline V gene sequence: CDR1 ENHRY, CDR2 SYGVKD. Here the CDR3 DNA reads TGTGCCATCAGTGAGAGGGGACAGCTGAACACTGAAGCTTTCTTT. Translation gives CAISERGQLNTEAFF.

V is TRBV7-6 and J is TRBJ2-6; D might be TRBD2 (5 bases). The germline CDR1 and CDR2 sequences are SGHVS and FNYEAQ. Trimming took 4 bases from V and 0 from J, leaving 10 bases between them. This CDR3 has 16 residues. This chain's CDR3 is CASSSDLSSGANVLTF. In DNA form, the CDR3 reads TGTGCCAGCAGCTCGGACTTATCCTCTGGGGCCAACGTCCTGACTTTC.

This clonotype was counted ten times or more. J is TRBJ2-1 and V is TRBV12-3 or TRBV12-4; D unresolved. The CDR3 totals 13 residues. The V gene lost 2 bases and the J gene lost 5 bases, with 7 bases spanning the gap. The CDR3 loop is CASSLLRNNEQFF. DNA of the CDR3: TGTGCCAGCAGTTTACTCCGAAACAATGAGCAGTTCTTC.

This clonotype was detected only a few times. The CDR3 DNA is TGCAGTGCTAGAGATCCCGGGTATACGAACACCGGGGAGCTGTTTTTT. Protein: CSARDPGYTNTGELFF. The chain joins TRBV20-1 to TRBJ2-2; D remains ambiguous. Trimming pared 0 bases from V and 0 bases from J, leaving 11 bases between. Germline loops: CDR1 DFQATT, CDR2 SNEGSKA (reference sequence). The CDR3 runs to 16 residues.

The J gene is TRBJ2-3, the V gene TRBV5-1; D not certain. The CDR3 is made up of 15 amino acids. The germline V gene encodes CDR1 SGHRS and CDR2 YFSETQ. The V and J ends lost 0 bases and 2 bases respectively, with 10 bases between them. The CDR3 reads CASSLAELFTDTQYF. The DNA for the CDR3 is TGCGCCAGCAGCTTGGCCGAGCTCTTCACAGATACGCAGTATTTT.

The chain recombines TRBV15 with TRBJ2-5, with D possibly being TRBD2 (6 bases). The CDR3 has 15 residues. Looked up from germline, CDR1 is LNHNV and CDR2 is YYDKDF (reference sequence). The V gene lost 3 bases and the J gene lost 5 bases, with 16 bases spanning the gap. CDR3 in amino acids: CATSSLPGDGETQYF. The CDR3 region has the DNA TGTGCCACCAGCAGTCTCCCGGGGGACGGGGAGACCCAGTACTTC.

This clonotype has more than one count but fewer than ten. The chain is built from TRBV28 and TRBJ2-2, with TRBD2 matching 9 bases. This CDR3 contains 17 residues. The V and J ends lost 4 bases and 4 bases, in that order; junction bases with no gene match: 10. Germline V gives CDR1 MDHEN, CDR2 SYDVKM. CDR3 DNA: TGTGCCAGCAGTTCCCCCGGGGCGGGGGGGTTCACCGGGGAGCTGTTTTTT. Protein product: CASSSPGAGGFTGELFF.

This clonotype was picked up a small number of times. The V and J genes are TRBV12-3 or TRBV12-4 and TRBJ2-1, with a tentative D call TRBD2 (6 bases). V was shortened by 8 bases and J by 9 bases, with 20 bases between the two germline ends. The CDR3 is 14 amino acids. For the CDR3, the DNA is TGTGCCAGCCGCTGGGGGTCGGCCGGGGGTGAGCAGTTCTTC. Encoded protein: CASRWGSAGGEQFF.

There are many counts of this clonotype. V gene TRBV20-1 combines with J gene TRBJ2-7; weak D call: TRBD1 (6 bases). The CDR3 length is 13 residues. V shed 6 bases and J shed 2 bases, with 14 bases lying between them. Germline-derived CDR1 and CDR2 are DFQATT and SNEGSKA (reference sequence). The CDR3 loop reads CSAKTGHTYEQYF. For the CDR3, the DNA is TGCAGTGCCAAGACAGGTCATACCTACGAGCAGTACTTC.

In its sample, this clonotype was seen once. The rearrangement uses TRBV20-1 and TRBJ2-1, with 8 bases fitting TRBD2. Germline CDR1 is DFQATT and CDR2 is SNEGSKA (reference sequence). Trimming cost V 6 bases and J 8 bases; bases outside gene matches: 27. The length of the CDR3 is 19 residues. CDR3 DNA sequence: TGCAGTGCCACAAGCGGGAGTTCCCCCCCACTTAGATCACACCATGAGCAGTTCTTC. It yields the protein CSATSGSSPPLRSHHEQFF.

In this sample, this clonotype turned up a few times. The V gene is TRBV12-3 or TRBV12-4, the J gene TRBJ1-4; D is unclear. Deletions cut 10 bases from V and 0 bases from J, with 12 bases between. This CDR3 is 14 amino acids long. CDR3 DNA: TGTGCCACTCGGCAGAGTGCAACTAATGAAAAACTGTTTTTT. This gives the protein CATRQSATNEKLFF.

In this sample, this clonotype turned up a few times. The chain couples TRBV10-3 to TRBJ2-3; D remains ambiguous. The germline CDR1 and CDR2 sequences are ENHRY and SYGVKD. Trimming removed 0 bases from V and 2 bases from J, with 9 bases in between. The CDR3 covers 15 residues. Written as DNA, the CDR3 is TGTGCCATCAGTGAGTCAACACGACCCACAGATACGCAGTATTTT. Translation gives CAISESTRPTDTQYF.

This chain joins TRBV20-1 and TRBJ2-3, with 11 bases identical to TRBD1. The J segment lost 4 bases and the V segment lost 6 bases, leaving 6 bases of the junction unmatched. This CDR3 spans 14 amino acids. Germline CDR1 DFQATT, CDR2 SNEGSKA (reference sequence). The CDR3, as DNA: TGCAGTGCGAGGACAGGGGGCTGGGCAGATACGCAGTATTTT. Protein sequence: CSARTGGWADTQYF.

This clonotype appeared a few times. V is TRBV5-1 and J is TRBJ2-7, with 8 positions matching TRBD1. The CDR3 runs to 15 residues. Germline V gene lookup returns CDR1 SGHRS and CDR2 YFSETQ. J gave up 8 bases and V 4 bases, and 14 bases lay outside the gene matches. The CDR3 nucleotides read TGCGCCAGCAGCCCTCTTACGGGGTCAGGGGGCCAGCAGTACTTC. It yields the protein CASSPLTGSGGQQYF.

This clonotype was detected only a few times. The rearrangement uses TRBV11-1 and TRBJ2-3; the D gene could be TRBD1 or TRBD2 (5 bases each). This CDR3 comprises 14 residues. Germline CDR1 reads SGHAT; CDR2 reads FQDESV (reference sequence). Between the trimmed V and J ends, which lost 4 bases and 3 bases, there was a span of 11 bases. The CDR3 sequence is CASSYRDVTDTQYF. The CDR3 DNA sequence: TGTGCCAGCAGCTACCGGGACGTAACAGATACGCAGTATTTT.